These T cell receptor beta chains were read from a single sample in a study of shared clonotypes between healthy human individuals. Sequenced by immunoSEQ multiplex PCR; TCRdb stores in-frame clones only, minus some. This sample yields a few hundred thousand clones, of which roughly 95% are seen a single time; about 0.11% belongs to the top ten. The material sequenced was naive CD8+ T cells sorted from blood. The receptor set was obtained from a woman in her 30s in good health. The CDR3 runs from the conserved cysteine through the conserved F or W. D genes are given only for firm matches. Some rows have no size entry. The others give once, few or many, or a class for an expanded clone.

abundance: NA
j_gene: TRBJ1-1
d_gene: NA
v_gene: TRBV7-8
CDR3aa: CASSLHTRKFF
CDR3nt: TGTGCCAGCAGCTTACATACACGGAAATTCTTT

abundance: NA
j_gene: TRBJ1-1
d_gene: NA
v_gene: TRBV27
CDR3aa: CASSFTGMNTEAFF
CDR3nt: TGTGCCAGCAGTTTCACAGGGATGAACACTGAAGCTTTCTTT

abundance: few
j_gene: TRBJ1-1
d_gene: NA
v_gene: TRBV19
CDR3aa: CASSSTGPQKDTEAFF
CDR3nt: TGTGCCAGTAGTTCCACGGGACCGCAGAAGGACACTGAAGCTTTCTTT

abundance: NA
j_gene: TRBJ1-1
d_gene: TRBD1
v_gene: TRBV7-2
CDR3aa: CASRTLGTAEAFF
CDR3nt: TGTGCCAGCAGAACCCTCGGGACAGCGGAAGCTTTCTTT

abundance: NA
j_gene: TRBJ2-7
d_gene: NA
v_gene: TRBV27
CDR3aa: CASKEDLTPYEQYF
CDR3nt: TGTGCCAGCAAAGAGGACCTAACCCCCTACGAGCAGTACTTC

abundance: NA
j_gene: TRBJ2-1
d_gene: NA
v_gene: TRBV28
CDR3aa: CASSLLGAGEQFF
CDR3nt: TGTGCCAGCAGTTTACTCGGGGCGGGAGAGCAGTTCTTC

abundance: NA
j_gene: TRBJ2-3
d_gene: NA
v_gene: TRBV19
CDR3aa: CASSGATDTQYF
CDR3nt: TGTGCCAGTAGTGGGGCCACAGATACGCAGTATTTT

abundance: NA
j_gene: TRBJ2-7
d_gene: TRBD1
v_gene: TRBV19
CDR3aa: CASSIYGTGAYEQYF
CDR3nt: TGTGCCAGTAGTATATACGGGACAGGCGCCTACGAGCAGTACTTC

abundance: NA
j_gene: TRBJ2-2
d_gene: TRBD2
v_gene: TRBV14
CDR3aa: CASSPLAGVPGELFF
CDR3nt: TGTGCCAGCAGTCCCCTAGCGGGAGTTCCCGGGGAGCTGTTTTTT

abundance: NA
j_gene: TRBJ1-3
d_gene: NA
v_gene: TRBV28
CDR3aa: CASTVPSSGNTIYF
CDR3nt: TGTGCCAGCACCGTCCCGAGCTCTGGAAACACCATATATTTT

abundance: NA
j_gene: TRBJ2-2
d_gene: NA
v_gene: TRBV4-1
CDR3aa: CASSPGANTGELFF
CDR3nt: TGCGCCAGCAGCCCGGGGGCGAACACCGGGGAGCTGTTTTTT

abundance: NA
j_gene: TRBJ1-3
d_gene: NA
v_gene: TRBV4-1
CDR3aa: CASSQLGLGGNTIYF
CDR3nt: TGCGCCAGCAGCCAATTGGGGCTTGGTGGAAACACCATATATTTT

abundance: NA
j_gene: TRBJ1-2
d_gene: NA
v_gene: TRBV28
CDR3aa: CASTPSADPIGYTF
CDR3nt: TGTGCCAGTACTCCCTCGGCGGACCCCATAGGCTACACCTTC

abundance: NA
j_gene: TRBJ2-1
d_gene: NA
v_gene: TRBV10-1
CDR3aa: CASSEDRDTVSSYNEQFF
CDR3nt: TGCGCCAGCAGTGAGGATCGGGACACCGTAAGCTCCTACAATGAGCAGTTCTTC

abundance: NA
j_gene: TRBJ2-1
d_gene: NA
v_gene: TRBV7-9
CDR3aa: CASSLAIGEGNNEQFF
CDR3nt: TGTGCCAGCAGCTTAGCGATCGGGGAAGGGAACAATGAGCAGTTCTTC

abundance: NA
j_gene: TRBJ2-1
d_gene: TRBD2
v_gene: TRBV7-8
CDR3aa: CASSLAPPAGLSEQFF
CDR3nt: TGTGCCAGCAGCTTAGCCCCCCCAGCGGGACTTTCTGAGCAGTTCTTC

abundance: NA
j_gene: TRBJ2-7
d_gene: NA
v_gene: TRBV27
CDR3aa: CASSFGTEGTYEQYF
CDR3nt: TGTGCCAGCAGTTTCGGGACTGAGGGGACCTACGAGCAGTACTTC

abundance: NA
j_gene: TRBJ2-1
d_gene: TRBD2
v_gene: TRBV9
CDR3aa: CASSSWTSGLFF
CDR3nt: TGTGCCAGCAGCTCCTGGACTAGCGGTCTGTTCTTC

abundance: NA
j_gene: TRBJ2-7
d_gene: TRBD2
v_gene: TRBV4-1
CDR3aa: CASSQDPSGGYEQYF
CDR3nt: TGCGCCAGCAGCCAAGACCCCTCGGGGGGCTACGAGCAGTACTTC

abundance: NA
j_gene: TRBJ1-3
d_gene: NA
v_gene: TRBV29-1
CDR3aa: CSARSSDSGNTIYF
CDR3nt: TGCAGCGCCCGTAGCAGTGACTCTGGAAACACCATATATTTT

abundance: NA
j_gene: TRBJ2-7
d_gene: TRBD2
v_gene: TRBV6-1
CDR3aa: CASSEALRAGGPYEQYF
CDR3nt: TGTGCCAGCAGTGAAGCGCTTCGAGCGGGAGGGCCCTACGAGCAGTACTTC

abundance: NA
j_gene: TRBJ2-5
d_gene: NA
v_gene: TRBV29-1
CDR3aa: CSVEGAELVGYQETQYF
CDR3nt: TGCAGCGTTGAAGGCGCGGAGTTGGTGGGGTACCAAGAGACCCAGTACTTC

abundance: NA
j_gene: TRBJ1-4
d_gene: TRBD1
v_gene: TRBV6-5
CDR3aa: CASTFLTGGGEKLFF
CDR3nt: TGTGCCAGCACCTTCCTGACAGGGGGGGGAGAAAAACTGTTTTTT

abundance: once
j_gene: TRBJ2-7
d_gene: NA
v_gene: TRBV5-6
CDR3aa: CASSLRPTNSYEQYF
CDR3nt: TGTGCCAGCAGCTTGAGGCCGACCAACTCCTACGAGCAGTACTTC

abundance: NA
j_gene: TRBJ2-5
d_gene: TRBD2
v_gene: TRBV5-1
CDR3aa: CASSRGLAGPINQETQYF
CDR3nt: TGCGCCAGCAGCCGCGGACTAGCGGGCCCCATAAACCAAGAGACCCAGTACTTC

abundance: NA
j_gene: TRBJ2-2
d_gene: TRBD1
v_gene: TRBV28
CDR3aa: CASTVGTGGGELFF
CDR3nt: TGTGCCAGCACCGTCGGGACAGGAGGCGGGGAGCTGTTTTTT

abundance: NA
j_gene: TRBJ1-2
d_gene: NA
v_gene: TRBV27
CDR3aa: CASKRGGRSYGYTF
CDR3nt: TGTGCCAGCAAACGGGGGGGACGGAGCTATGGCTACACCTTC

abundance: NA
j_gene: TRBJ1-4
d_gene: TRBD1
v_gene: TRBV5-6
CDR3aa: CASRQGQGFEKLFF
CDR3nt: TGTGCCAGCAGACAGGGACAGGGGTTCGAAAAACTGTTTTTT

abundance: NA
j_gene: TRBJ2-1
d_gene: NA
v_gene: TRBV4-1
CDR3aa: CASSQDGLVGNEQFF
CDR3nt: TGCGCCAGCAGCCAAGATGGGCTAGTCGGGAATGAGCAGTTCTTC

abundance: NA
j_gene: TRBJ2-1
d_gene: TRBD2
v_gene: TRBV29-1
CDR3aa: CSVAGTSGSSEQFF
CDR3nt: TGCAGCGTTGCAGGAACTAGCGGGAGTTCTGAGCAGTTCTTC

abundance: NA
j_gene: TRBJ2-3
d_gene: NA
v_gene: TRBV10-3
CDR3aa: CAISVRGRSPDTQYF
CDR3nt: TGTGCCATCAGTGTTCGGGGGAGGAGTCCAGATACGCAGTATTTT

abundance: NA
j_gene: TRBJ2-7
d_gene: NA
v_gene: TRBV14
CDR3aa: CASSQGRGGGYEQYF
CDR3nt: TGTGCCAGCAGCCAAGGCCGGGGTGGGGGCTACGAGCAGTACTTC

abundance: NA
j_gene: TRBJ1-1
d_gene: NA
v_gene: TRBV27
CDR3aa: CASSFGPWTEAFF
CDR3nt: TGTGCCAGCAGTTTTGGGCCGTGGACTGAAGCTTTCTTT

abundance: NA
j_gene: TRBJ2-7
d_gene: NA
v_gene: TRBV2
CDR3aa: CASSEEPGIFYEQYF
CDR3nt: TGTGCCAGCAGTGAAGAGCCAGGGATCTTCTACGAGCAGTACTTC

abundance: once
j_gene: TRBJ2-1
d_gene: TRBD2
v_gene: TRBV7-9
CDR3aa: CASSLGLPEQFF
CDR3nt: TGTGCCAGCAGCTTGGGACTACCCGAGCAGTTCTTC

abundance: NA
j_gene: TRBJ1-2
d_gene: NA
v_gene: TRBV25-1
CDR3aa: CASSEQGDGYTF
CDR3nt: TGTGCCAGCAGTGAACAAGGAGATGGCTACACCTTC